This TCR beta chain derives from a study of T cell responses to AZD1222 COVID-19 vaccine. The wider study: Researchers grouped second doses given at about 4 or about 12 weeks into one pool. Study-wide findings and caveats: None of the repertoires were sampled until the peak T cell response had passed. Baseline testing showed seropositivity in only a handful of AZD1222 recipients. Most donors were white British, females outnumbered males, and clonal diversity was possibly underestimated.

The sample holds one count of this clone. Antigen unknown. V lost 0 bases, J lost 2 bases, and 19 bases lay in between. Per germline, CDR1 SGDLS and CDR2 YYNGEE. This CDR3 spans 18 amino acids. Method: immunoSEQ multiplex PCR; TCRdb's copy keeps in-frame clones and lacks some. This sample has some 120,000 clones; about 90% occur once, and the top ten carry roughly 7.4%. The receptor was isolated from an adult in good health. J is TRBJ2-3 and V is TRBV9, with D possibly being TRBD1 or TRBD2 (5 bases each). The source was peripheral blood, collected on day 0 of AZD1222 vaccination. CDR3 nucleotide sequence: TGTGCCAGCAGCGTAGCGTCAGGAGGACAACCCGACACAGATACGCAGTATTTT. Translation gives CASSVASGGQPDTDTQYF.